This T cell receptor beta chain was sequenced during a study of identifying expanded T cells in peripheral blood. Study observations and caveats: Over about two and four weeks, about 17 and 20 clones changed, versus around 1.3 between replicates. Clone count variance between roughly 2-week samples rose with total template count.

With respect to this clone: Its target is not known.

Some clones are missing from TCRdb's copy, which holds only in-frame ones; the method was immunoSEQ multiplex PCR. The sample shows some 76,000 clones, roughly 90% of them seen only once. V lost 6 bases to trimming and J lost 7 bases, with 10 bases between them. The germline V gene has CDR1 MNHEY and CDR2 SMNVEV (reference sequence). This CDR3 is 12 amino acids long. The clonotype originates from a person aged 18-70 years in good health. The chain carries TRBV27 and TRBJ2-1; perhaps D is TRBD1 or TRBD2 (5 bases each). The sample consisted of blood. CDR3 region: CASSVGGNEQFF. The CDR3 DNA is TGTGCCAGCAGCGTTGGGGGTAATGAGCAGTTCTTC.